A selection of T cell receptor beta chains follows, all from one sample in a study of cytomegalovirus exposure and HLA in healthy donors. Profiling relied on immunoSEQ multiplex PCR, and the TCRdb table lists in-frame clones only, not all of them. The repertoire includes some 170,000 clones, around nine tenths of them detected once, and approximately 1.5% sits in the top ten. Material: PBMCs. These TCRs come from a woman in her thirties in good health and CMV-seronegative. The CDR3 runs from the conserved cysteine through the conserved F or W. A D gene is named only where the DNA matches it firmly. The listing skips clone size in some rows; elsewhere it reads once, few, many or a size class.

DNA | CDR3 | D | V | size | J
TGTGCCAGCAGTACCGGGACAATCTATGGGCAGTTCTTC | CASSTGTIYGQFF | NA | TRBV6-5 | once | TRBJ2-1
TGTGCCAGCAGCAGTGGGACAGAAGAGGAGACCCAGTACTTC | CASSSGTEEETQYF | TRBD1 | TRBV6-5 | NA | TRBJ2-5
TGCAGCGTTGACTCGGTCCGGAGGATGAACACTGAAGCTTTCTTT | CSVDSVRRMNTEAFF | NA | TRBV29-1 | NA | TRBJ1-1
TGTGCTAGTGGTTCGGACAGGGTTCTCTTGGAGACCCAGTACTTC | CASGSDRVLLETQYF | TRBD1 | TRBV12-5 | NA | TRBJ2-5
TGTGCCAGTAGTATAAGGGGAAGGGGGCAGAGCTATGGCTACACCTTC | CASSIRGRGQSYGYTF | TRBD1 | TRBV19 | NA | TRBJ1-2
TGTGCCAGCAGTTACTCCAGGGGAGACAATCAGCCCCAGCATTTT | CASSYSRGDNQPQHF | NA | TRBV6-6 | once | TRBJ1-5
TGTGCCTGGAGCAACAGTAACCAAGAGACCCAGTACTTC | CAWSNSNQETQYF | NA | TRBV30 | once | TRBJ2-5
TGTGCCAGCAGCTTGGGGCAGGCCTCCTCCTACGAGCAGTACTTC | CASSLGQASSYEQYF | NA | TRBV5-4 | once | TRBJ2-7
TGTGCCAGCAGCTTAGGCTACGGGGGGCCTGGCTACACCTTC | CASSLGYGGPGYTF | NA | TRBV7-8 | few | TRBJ1-2
TGTGCCAGCAGTCCCTTAGGGGCCGAGCAGTACTTC | CASSPLGAEQYF | NA | TRBV6-5 | NA | TRBJ2-7
TGTGCCGGCAGTACCGGGACAGCCTCCTACGAGCAGTACTTC | CAGSTGTASYEQYF | TRBD1 | TRBV27 | once | TRBJ2-7
TGTGCCAGCAGTGAACGGGAAAGCAATCAGCCCCAGCATTTT | CASSERESNQPQHF | NA | TRBV2 | NA | TRBJ1-5
TGTGCCAGCCTTAGGGCCCAGGGGGCCCACGAGCAGTACTTC | CASLRAQGAHEQYF | TRBD1 | TRBV6-5 | NA | TRBJ2-7
TGTGCCATCGCGGCGGGCCCGAACTATGGCTACACCTTC | CAIAAGPNYGYTF | NA | TRBV10-3 | NA | TRBJ1-2
TGCGCCAGCAGCTTGGGATGGGGACAGGGGTACAATGAGCAGTTCTTC | CASSLGWGQGYNEQFF | TRBD1 | TRBV5-1 | NA | TRBJ2-1
TGTGCCAGCAGTAATGGGGACTCTTACGAGCAGTACTTC | CASSNGDSYEQYF | NA | TRBV27 | NA | TRBJ2-7
TGTGCCAGCAGTTACGCGGGGTACGGTAATGAGCAGTTCTTC | CASSYAGYGNEQFF | NA | TRBV6-6 | NA | TRBJ2-1
TGTGCCACTTCTTTCTCGACAGGGGGCGCCGGTAATTCACCCCTCCACTTT | CATSFSTGGAGNSPLHF | TRBD1 | TRBV19 | NA | TRBJ1-6
TGTGCCAGTAGTACGCATGGGGGGGGCTATAGCAATCAGCCCCAGCATTTT | CASSTHGGGYSNQPQHF | NA | TRBV19 | NA | TRBJ1-5
TGTGCCAGCAAACAGGCGCAAGCGGGGGGGCTAGAGACCCAGTACTTC | CASKQAQAGGLETQYF | TRBD2 | TRBV7-2 | NA | TRBJ2-5
TGTGCCAGCAGCGCGACAGGAGGTCATAACACTGAAGCTTTCTTT | CASSATGGHNTEAFF | NA | TRBV9 | once | TRBJ1-1
TGCAGCGTTGCGGGGCAGCGAGTCAACAGGGTCCGTGGCTACACCTTC | CSVAGQRVNRVRGYTF | NA | TRBV29-1 | NA | TRBJ1-2
TGTGCCAGCAGGGGACAGGGCGCCAATCAGCCCCAGCATTTT | CASRGQGANQPQHF | TRBD1 | TRBV6-5 | once | TRBJ1-5
TGTGCCAGCAGGGTGGACAGCTCCTACAATGAGCAGTTCTTC | CASRVDSSYNEQFF | NA | TRBV6-5 | NA | TRBJ2-1
TGCGCCAGCAGCCTATCCAGCTCCTATAATTCACCCCTCCACTTT | CASSLSSSYNSPLHF | NA | TRBV4-3 | NA | TRBJ1-6
TGTGCCAGCAGTGAAAGGGGGCAGGTCTATGGCTACACCTTC | CASSERGQVYGYTF | TRBD1 | TRBV6-1 | few | TRBJ1-2
TGTGCCAGCAGTTTCGGGGGTTCCTACAATGAGCAGTTCTTC | CASSFGGSYNEQFF | NA | TRBV2 | NA | TRBJ2-1
TGTGCCAGCAGCTTGGGTCTGGGGGGCTCTGGAAACACCATATATTTT | CASSLGLGGSGNTIYF | NA | TRBV5-6 | NA | TRBJ1-3
TGTGCCAGTAGTATGGGACTAGCGGGGTTATCCGGGGAGCTGTTTTTT | CASSMGLAGLSGELFF | TRBD2 | TRBV19 | NA | TRBJ2-2
TGTGCCAGCAGCTTGGCCCGGACAGGAGACGAGCAGTACTTC | CASSLARTGDEQYF | TRBD1 | TRBV5-4 | NA | TRBJ2-7
TGCGCCAGCAGCCAAGTGGCCGGGGGAGATACGCAGTATTTT | CASSQVAGGDTQYF | NA | TRBV4-1 | NA | TRBJ2-3
TGTGCCAGCAGCTTAGGCCGCAAGACGGGCGAGCAGTACTTC | CASSLGRKTGEQYF | NA | TRBV11-2 | few | TRBJ2-7
TGCGCCAGCAGCCCGCCCCGACAGGGCGGCACTGAAGCTTTCTTT | CASSPPRQGGTEAFF | TRBD1 | TRBV5-1 | NA | TRBJ1-1
TGTGCCAGCAGTTTATCTGGTACTAGCCTTAGACGGAACGAGCAGTACTTC | CASSLSGTSLRRNEQYF | NA | TRBV27 | once | TRBJ2-7
TGTGCCAGCAGCTTAGACAGGAGCTCCTACAATGAGCAGTTCTTC | CASSLDRSSYNEQFF | NA | TRBV7-9 | NA | TRBJ2-1
TGTGCCAGCTCACCCGGACAAGGCCGGGGGGATGAGCAGTTCTTC | CASSPGQGRGDEQFF | TRBD2 | TRBV18 | NA | TRBJ2-1
TGCGCCAGCAGCCAGGGGGCCTCAATGAACACTGAAGCTTTCTTT | CASSQGASMNTEAFF | NA | TRBV4-1 | NA | TRBJ1-1
TGCAGCGTTGTCAGGTTGGGCCTTGATGGCTACACCTTC | CSVVRLGLDGYTF | NA | TRBV29-1 | NA | TRBJ1-2
TGTGCCAGTAGTAGCCCTAGCGGGGTCGAGCAGTTCTTC | CASSSPSGVEQFF | TRBD2 | TRBV19 | NA | TRBJ2-1
TGTGCCAGTAGTTCGTGGGGCAATAATGAAAAACTGTTTTTT | CASSSWGNNEKLFF | NA | TRBV19 | NA | TRBJ1-4
TGTGCCAGCAGCTTAAATGCGGCGGATAATTCACCCCTCCACTTT | CASSLNAADNSPLHF | NA | TRBV7-2 | NA | TRBJ1-6
TGTGCCAGCAGTTCCCCGGACAGGGCTAATGAAAAACTGTTTTTT | CASSSPDRANEKLFF | TRBD1 | TRBV6-6 | NA | TRBJ1-4
TGTGCCAGCAGCCCCTTGCGGGACGTCGCCTACGAGCAGTACTTC | CASSPLRDVAYEQYF | NA | TRBV5-6 | NA | TRBJ2-7